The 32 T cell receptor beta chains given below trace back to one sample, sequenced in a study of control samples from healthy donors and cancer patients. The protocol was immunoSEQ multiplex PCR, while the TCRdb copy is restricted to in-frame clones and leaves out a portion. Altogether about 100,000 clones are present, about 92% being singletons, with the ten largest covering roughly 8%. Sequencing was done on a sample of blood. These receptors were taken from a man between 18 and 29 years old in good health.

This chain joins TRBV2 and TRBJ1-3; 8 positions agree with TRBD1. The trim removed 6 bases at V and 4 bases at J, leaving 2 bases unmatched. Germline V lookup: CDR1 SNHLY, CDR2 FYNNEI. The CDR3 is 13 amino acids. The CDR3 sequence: CASRAGGGNTIYF. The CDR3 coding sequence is TGTGCCAGCAGAGCAGGGGGCGGAAACACCATATATTTT.

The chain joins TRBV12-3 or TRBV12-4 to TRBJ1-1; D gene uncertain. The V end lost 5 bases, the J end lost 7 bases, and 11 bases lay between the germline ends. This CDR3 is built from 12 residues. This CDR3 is CASSAAWGEAFF. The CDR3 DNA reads TGTGCCAGCAGTGCAGCTTGGGGTGAAGCTTTCTTT.

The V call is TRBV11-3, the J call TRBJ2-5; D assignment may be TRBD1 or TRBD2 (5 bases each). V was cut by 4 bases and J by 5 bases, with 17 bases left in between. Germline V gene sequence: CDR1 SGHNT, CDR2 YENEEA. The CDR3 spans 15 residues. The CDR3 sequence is CASSSSGLAGETQYF. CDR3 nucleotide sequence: TGTGCCAGCAGCTCGTCGGGGCTAGCAGGGGAGACCCAGTACTTC.

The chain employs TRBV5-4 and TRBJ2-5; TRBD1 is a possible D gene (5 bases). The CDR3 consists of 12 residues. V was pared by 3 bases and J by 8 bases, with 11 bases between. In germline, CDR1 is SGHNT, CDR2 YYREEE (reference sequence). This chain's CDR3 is CASSSPGSTQYF. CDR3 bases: TGTGCCAGCAGCTCTCCAGGGTCAACCCAGTACTTC.

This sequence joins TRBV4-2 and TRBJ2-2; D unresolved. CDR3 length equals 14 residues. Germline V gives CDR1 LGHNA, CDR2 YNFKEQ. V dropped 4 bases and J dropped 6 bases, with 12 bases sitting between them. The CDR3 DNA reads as TGTGCCAGCAGCCCCCAAGAGATGGCCGGGGAGCTGTTTTTT. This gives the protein CASSPQEMAGELFF.

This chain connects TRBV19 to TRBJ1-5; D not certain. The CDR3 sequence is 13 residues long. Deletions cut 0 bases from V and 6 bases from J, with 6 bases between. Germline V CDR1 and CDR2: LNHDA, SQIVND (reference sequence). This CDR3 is CASSIERSQPQHF. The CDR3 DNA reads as TGTGCCAGTAGTATAGAGCGTAGTCAGCCCCAGCATTTT.

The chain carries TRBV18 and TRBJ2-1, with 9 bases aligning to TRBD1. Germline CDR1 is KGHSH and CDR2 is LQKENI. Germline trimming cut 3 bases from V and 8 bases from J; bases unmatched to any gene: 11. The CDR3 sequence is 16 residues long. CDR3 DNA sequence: TGTGCCAGCTCACCTTCCCCGGGACAGGGTGAGCATGAGCAGTTCTTC. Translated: CASSPSPGQGEHEQFF.

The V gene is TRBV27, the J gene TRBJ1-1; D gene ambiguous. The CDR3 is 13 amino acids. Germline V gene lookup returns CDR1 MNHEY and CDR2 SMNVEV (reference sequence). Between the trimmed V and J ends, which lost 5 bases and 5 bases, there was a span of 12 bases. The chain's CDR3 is CASSLNHATEAFF. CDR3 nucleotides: TGTGCCAGCAGTCTTAACCACGCGACTGAAGCTTTCTTT.

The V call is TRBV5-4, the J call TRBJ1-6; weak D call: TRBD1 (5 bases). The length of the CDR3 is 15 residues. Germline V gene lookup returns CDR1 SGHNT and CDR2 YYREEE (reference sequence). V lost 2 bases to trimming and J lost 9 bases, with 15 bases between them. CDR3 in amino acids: CASSFGGRGGSPLHF. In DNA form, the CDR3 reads TGTGCCAGCAGCTTTGGGGGAAGAGGTGGTTCACCCCTCCACTTT.

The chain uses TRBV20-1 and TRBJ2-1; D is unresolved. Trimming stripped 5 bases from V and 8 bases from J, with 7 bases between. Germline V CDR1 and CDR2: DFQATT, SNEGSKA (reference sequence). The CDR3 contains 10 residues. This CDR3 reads CSAARDEQFF. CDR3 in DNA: TGCAGTGCTGCTAGGGATGAGCAGTTCTTC.

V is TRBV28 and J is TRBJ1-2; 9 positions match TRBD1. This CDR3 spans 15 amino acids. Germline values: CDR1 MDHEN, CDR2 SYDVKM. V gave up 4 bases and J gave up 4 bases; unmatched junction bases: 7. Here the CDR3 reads CASSSQGALLYGYTF. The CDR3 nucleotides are TGTGCCAGCAGTTCACAGGGGGCCTTACTCTATGGCTACACCTTC.

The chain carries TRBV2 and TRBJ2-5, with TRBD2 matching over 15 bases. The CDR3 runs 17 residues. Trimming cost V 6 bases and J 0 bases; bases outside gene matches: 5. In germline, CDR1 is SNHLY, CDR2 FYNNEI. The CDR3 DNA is TGTGCCAGCAGAGGACTAGCGGGAGGGATGTACCAAGAGACCCAGTACTTC. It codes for CASRGLAGGMYQETQYF.

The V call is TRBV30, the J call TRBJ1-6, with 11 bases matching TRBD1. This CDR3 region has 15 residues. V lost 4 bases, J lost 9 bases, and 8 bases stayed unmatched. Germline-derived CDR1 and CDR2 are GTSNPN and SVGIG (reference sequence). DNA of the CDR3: TGTGCCTGGAAGGAAGGGACAGGGGGGAGTTCACCCCTCCACTTT. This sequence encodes CAWKEGTGGSSPLHF.

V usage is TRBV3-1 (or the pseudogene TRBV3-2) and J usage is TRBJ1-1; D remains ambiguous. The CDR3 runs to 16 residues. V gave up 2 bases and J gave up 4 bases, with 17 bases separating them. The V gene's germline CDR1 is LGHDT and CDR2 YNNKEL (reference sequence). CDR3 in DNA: TGTGCCAGCAGCCAAATAACGCTTGGCCAGAGCACTGAAGCTTTCTTT. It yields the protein CASSQITLGQSTEAFF.

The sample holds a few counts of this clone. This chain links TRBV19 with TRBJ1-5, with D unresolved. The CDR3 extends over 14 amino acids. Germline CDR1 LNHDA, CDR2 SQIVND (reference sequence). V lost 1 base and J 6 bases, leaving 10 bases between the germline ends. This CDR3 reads CASSIGWVPQPQHF. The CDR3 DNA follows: TGTGCCAGTAGTATAGGCTGGGTCCCTCAGCCCCAGCATTTT.

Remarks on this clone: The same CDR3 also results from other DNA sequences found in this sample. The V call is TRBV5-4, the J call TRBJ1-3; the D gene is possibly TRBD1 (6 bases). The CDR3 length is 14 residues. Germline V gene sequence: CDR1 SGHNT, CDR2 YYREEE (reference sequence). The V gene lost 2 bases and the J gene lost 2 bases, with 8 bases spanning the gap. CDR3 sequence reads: CASSFTGTGNTIYF. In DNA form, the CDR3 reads TGTGCCAGCAGCTTTACAGGGACTGGAAACACCATATATTTT. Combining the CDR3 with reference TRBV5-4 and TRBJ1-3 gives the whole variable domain ETGVTQSPTHLIKTRGQQVTLRCSSQSGHNTVSWYQQALGQGPQFIFQYYREEENGRGNFPPRFSGLQFPNYSSELNVNALELDDSALYLCASSFTGTGNTIYFGEGSWLTVV.

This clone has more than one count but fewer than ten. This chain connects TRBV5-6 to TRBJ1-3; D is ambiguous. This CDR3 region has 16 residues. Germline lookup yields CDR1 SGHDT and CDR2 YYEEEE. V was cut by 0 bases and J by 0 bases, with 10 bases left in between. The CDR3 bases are TGTGCCAGCAGCTTGGCCAACACAAACTCTGGAAACACCATATATTTT. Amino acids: CASSLANTNSGNTIYF.

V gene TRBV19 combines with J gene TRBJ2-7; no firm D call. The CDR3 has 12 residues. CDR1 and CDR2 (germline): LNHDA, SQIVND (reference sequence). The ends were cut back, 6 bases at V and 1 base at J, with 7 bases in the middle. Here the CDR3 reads CASSAGSYEQYF. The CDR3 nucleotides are TGTGCCAGTAGCGCCGGGTCCTACGAGCAGTACTTC.

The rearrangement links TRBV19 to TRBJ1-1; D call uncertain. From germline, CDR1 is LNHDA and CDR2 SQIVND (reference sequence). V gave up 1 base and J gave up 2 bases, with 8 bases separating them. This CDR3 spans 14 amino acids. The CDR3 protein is CASSIAPGNTEAFF. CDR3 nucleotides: TGTGCCAGTAGTATAGCGCCAGGAAACACTGAAGCTTTCTTT.

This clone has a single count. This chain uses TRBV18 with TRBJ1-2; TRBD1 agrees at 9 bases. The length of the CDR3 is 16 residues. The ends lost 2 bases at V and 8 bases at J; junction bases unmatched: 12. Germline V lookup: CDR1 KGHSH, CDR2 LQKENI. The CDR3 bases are TGTGCCAGCTCACCAATAATTGGGACAGGGATCTACGGCTACACCTTC. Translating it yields CASSPIIGTGIYGYTF.

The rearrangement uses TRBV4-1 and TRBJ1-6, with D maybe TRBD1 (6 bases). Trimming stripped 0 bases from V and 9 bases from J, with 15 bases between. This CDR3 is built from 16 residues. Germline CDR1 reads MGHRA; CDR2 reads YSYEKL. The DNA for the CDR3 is TGCGCCAGCAGCCAAGACTCCGGGCTCAGGGGTTCACCCCTCCACTTT. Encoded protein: CASSQDSGLRGSPLHF.

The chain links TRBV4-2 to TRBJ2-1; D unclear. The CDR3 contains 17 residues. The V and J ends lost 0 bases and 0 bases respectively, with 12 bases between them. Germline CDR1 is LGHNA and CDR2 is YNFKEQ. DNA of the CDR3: TGTGCCAGCAGCCAAGAAGCATCCGAGAGCTCCTACAATGAGCAGTTCTTC. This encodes CASSQEASESSYNEQFF.

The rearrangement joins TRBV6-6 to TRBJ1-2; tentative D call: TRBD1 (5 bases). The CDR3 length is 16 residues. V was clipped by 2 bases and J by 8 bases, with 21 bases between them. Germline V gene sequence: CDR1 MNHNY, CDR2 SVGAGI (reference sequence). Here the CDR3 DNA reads TGTGCCAGCAGTTACGCGAGTGGGACCGCGTCTTGGGGCTACACCTTC. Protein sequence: CASSYASGTASWGYTF.

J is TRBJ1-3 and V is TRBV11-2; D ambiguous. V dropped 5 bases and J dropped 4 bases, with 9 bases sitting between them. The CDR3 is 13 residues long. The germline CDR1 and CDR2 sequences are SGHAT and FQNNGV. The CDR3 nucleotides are TGTGCCAGCAGCCCGGACCTAGGAAACACCATATATTTT. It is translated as CASSPDLGNTIYF.

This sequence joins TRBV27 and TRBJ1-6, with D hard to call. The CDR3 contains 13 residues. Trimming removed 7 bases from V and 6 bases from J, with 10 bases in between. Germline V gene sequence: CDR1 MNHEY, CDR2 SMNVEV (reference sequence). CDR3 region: CASKDPFNSPLHF. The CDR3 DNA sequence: TGTGCCAGCAAGGATCCCTTTAATTCACCCCTCCACTTT.

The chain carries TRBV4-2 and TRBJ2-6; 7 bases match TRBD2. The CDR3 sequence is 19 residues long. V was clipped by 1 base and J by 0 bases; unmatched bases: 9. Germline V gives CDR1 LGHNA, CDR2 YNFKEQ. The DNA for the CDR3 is TGTGCCAGCAGCCAAGGGCACCGAGCGGGAAGCTCTGGGGCCAACGTCCTGACTTTC. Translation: CASSQGHRAGSSGANVLTF.

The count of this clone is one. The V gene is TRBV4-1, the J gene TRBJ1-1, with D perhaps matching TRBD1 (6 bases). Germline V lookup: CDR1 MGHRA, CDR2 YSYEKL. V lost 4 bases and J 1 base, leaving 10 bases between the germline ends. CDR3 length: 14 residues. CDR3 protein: CASSPQGWNTEAFF. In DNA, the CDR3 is TGCGCCAGCAGCCCTCAGGGGTGGAACACTGAAGCTTTCTTT.

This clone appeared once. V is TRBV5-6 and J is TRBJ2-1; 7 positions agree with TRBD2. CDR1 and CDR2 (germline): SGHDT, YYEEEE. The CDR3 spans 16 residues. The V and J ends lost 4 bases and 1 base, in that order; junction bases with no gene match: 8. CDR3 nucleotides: TGTGCCAGCAGCCTTAGCGGGCTGAGTTCCTACAATGAGCAGTTCTTC. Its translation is CASSLSGLSSYNEQFF.

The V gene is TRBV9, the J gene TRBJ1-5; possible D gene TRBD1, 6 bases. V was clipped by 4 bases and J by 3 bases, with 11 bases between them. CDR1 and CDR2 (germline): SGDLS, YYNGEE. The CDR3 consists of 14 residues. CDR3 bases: TGTGCCAGCAGCCTGACAGGCTTCAATCAGCCCCAGCATTTT. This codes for CASSLTGFNQPQHF.

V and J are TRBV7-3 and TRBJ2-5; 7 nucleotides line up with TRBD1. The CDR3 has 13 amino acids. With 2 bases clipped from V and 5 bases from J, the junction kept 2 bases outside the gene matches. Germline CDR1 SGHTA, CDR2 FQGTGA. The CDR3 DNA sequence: TGTGCCAGCAGCTTAGCCAGGGGGGAGACCCAGTACTTC. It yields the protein CASSLARGETQYF.

The CDR3 reads CASRRQGKGREQYF. CDR3 in DNA: TGTGCCAGCAGGAGACAGGGGAAAGGGCGCGAGCAGTACTTC. J is TRBJ2-7 and V is TRBV6-5; 8 positions match TRBD1. The length of the CDR3 is 14 residues. Looked up from germline, CDR1 is MNHEY and CDR2 is SVGAGI. J gave up 6 bases and V 6 bases, and 10 bases lay outside the gene matches.

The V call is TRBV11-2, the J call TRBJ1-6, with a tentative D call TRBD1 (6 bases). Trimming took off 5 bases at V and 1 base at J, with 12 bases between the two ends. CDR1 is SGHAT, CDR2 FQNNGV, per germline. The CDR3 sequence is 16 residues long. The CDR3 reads CASSLTGISYNSPLHF. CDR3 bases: TGTGCCAGCAGCCTAACAGGGATTTCCTATAATTCACCCCTCCACTTT.